This T cell receptor (beta chain) was documented in a study of a mutant IDH1 vaccine in newly diagnosed glioma. For the study at large: Every participant had undergone radiotherapy, temozolomide, or both before, and most underwent both. Study-level results: Pseudoprogression appears to have had no connection to changes in top peripheral T cell clonotypes.

This clone was seen once. Its specificity is not known. Sequencing used immunoSEQ multiplex PCR; TCRdb keeps in-frame clones, though not all of them. Among about 34,000 clones listed, around nine tenths were seen once. The CDR3 is 15 amino acids. The germline CDR1 and CDR2 sequences are SQVTM and ANQGSEA. The ends were cut back, 4 bases at V and 1 base at J, with 16 bases in the middle. Noted time point: week 47, end of study. It was 300 ug of mutant IDH1 20-mer peptide that made up each vaccine dose, given with topical imiquimod. Donors' newly diagnosed IDH1-mutant WHO grade 3 or 4 astrocytomas lacked nuclear ATRX.

The clonotype comes from a woman aged 25 to 39 with glioma. The chain recombines TRBV29-1 with TRBJ1-2, with TRBD1 as a possible D gene (6 bases). The specimen was PBMCs, collected from a glioma patient whose treatment included an IDH1 peptide vaccine. The CDR3 DNA sequence: TGCAGCGTTGCCAATGGGGCAGGGGATAACTATGGCTACACCTTC. Its translation: CSVANGAGDNYGYTF.